The clone carrying this T cell receptor (beta chain) was recorded once. This sample is part of a study of cytotoxic CD8 clonotypes in ibrutinib-treated CLL. Across the whole study: Mean per-sample yields comprised around 250,000 productive templates and fewer than 95,000 productive rearrangements.

Trimming took 1 base from V and 5 from J; bases not matched to a gene: 8. This CDR3 has 17 amino acids. In germline, CDR1 is LNHDA, CDR2 SQIVND (reference sequence). The intended depth for sequencing was 1 in 200,000 to 1 in 1 million T cells. The table came from immunoSEQ multiplex PCR; TCRdb's copy has only in-frame clones and leaves some out. The sample carries some 310,000 clones, about 80% recorded once. Sample: PBMCs, taken before ibrutinib treatment. The rearrangement uses TRBV19 and TRBJ2-4; 10 nucleotides align to TRBD2. The source of this sequence is a human donor with chronic lymphocytic leukemia. CDR3 sequence (DNA): TGTGCCAGTAGTATAGCGGCTAGCGGGAGATGGGAAAACATTCAGTACTTC. Translation: CASSIAASGRWENIQYF. Variable domain in full (rest from reference TRBV19 and TRBJ2-4): DGGITQSPKYLFRKEGQNVTLSCEQNLNHDAMYWYRQDPGQGLRLIYYSQIVNDFQKGDIAEGYSVSREKKESFPLTVTSAQKNPTAFYLCASSIAASGRWENIQYFGAGTRLSVL.